This passage covers 27 T cell receptor beta chains from one sample sequenced in a study of cytomegalovirus exposure and HLA in healthy donors. Primers for the PCR totalled 60 Vbeta and 13 Jbeta. This table comes from immunoSEQ multiplex PCR, and its TCRdb copy is limited to in-frame clones, with some not included. Found here are approximately 150,000 clones, roughly 78% of them singletons; the top ten hold 13%. Sequences were obtained from PBMCs. The origin of the receptors is a woman between 50 and 59 years old in good health and CMV-seropositive.

J is TRBJ2-5 and V is TRBV5-1; TRBD2 matches at 9 bases. The CDR3 has 16 residues. The ends lost 3 bases at V and 0 bases at J; junction bases unmatched: 6. In germline, CDR1 is SGHRS, CDR2 YFSETQ. The CDR3 DNA is TGCGCCAGCAGCTCAGGAGCGGGGGGAAACCAAGAGACCCAGTACTTC. Encoded protein: CASSSGAGGNQETQYF.

The J gene is TRBJ2-2, the V gene TRBV9; 8 bases line up with TRBD2. The CDR3 consists of 14 residues. Germline V lookup: CDR1 SGDLS, CDR2 YYNGEE. With V trimmed by 4 bases and J by 8 bases, 7 bases remained unmatched. CDR3 coding DNA: TGTGCCAGCAGCCCCCGACTAGCGCCAGGGGAGCTGTTTTTT. Translation: CASSPRLAPGELFF.

The V call is TRBV18, the J call TRBJ2-5; D not certain. The germline V gene encodes CDR1 KGHSH and CDR2 LQKENI. The CDR3 extends over 14 amino acids. The ends were cut back, 2 bases at V and 2 bases at J, with 9 bases in the middle. CDR3 sequence reads: CASSPSVRQETQYF. DNA of the CDR3: TGTGCCAGCTCACCATCCGTGAGGCAAGAGACCCAGTACTTC.

The J gene is TRBJ2-7, the V gene TRBV10-3, with D unresolved. Germline V CDR1 and CDR2: ENHRY, SYGVKD. Trimming stripped 2 bases from V and 7 bases from J, with 9 bases between. The CDR3 length is 12 residues. The CDR3 reads CAISEQSREQYF. CDR3 in DNA: TGTGCCATCAGTGAGCAATCCCGGGAGCAGTACTTC.

This clone was counted only a few times. V usage is TRBV5-1 and J usage is TRBJ1-1; D is perhaps TRBD1 (6 bases). V lost 4 bases and J 1 base, leaving 11 bases between the germline ends. The CDR3 spans 14 residues. Looked up from germline, CDR1 is SGHRS and CDR2 is YFSETQ. CDR3 protein: CASSIRDTNTEAFF. CDR3 nucleotides: TGCGCCAGCAGCATCCGGGACACGAACACTGAAGCTTTCTTT.

There are a few counts of this clone. The gene calls are TRBV18 and TRBJ1-2; TRBD1 aligns across 9 bases. The junction had 5 bases not matched to a gene; V was cut back by 0 bases and J by 0 bases. In germline, CDR1 is KGHSH, CDR2 LQKENI. There are 17 residues in the CDR3. CDR3 loop: CASSPPDRGPSNYGYTF. In DNA form, the CDR3 reads TGTGCCAGCTCACCACCGGACAGGGGCCCCTCTAACTATGGCTACACCTTC.

The CDR3 reads CASSETRVEETQYF. The CDR3 nucleotides are TGTGCCAGCAGCGAGACTAGAGTGGAAGAGACCCAGTACTTC. The chain carries TRBV13 and TRBJ2-5; possibly TRBD2 for D (6 bases). Germline CDR1 reads PRHDT; CDR2 reads FYEKMQ (reference sequence). The ends were cut back, 5 bases at V and 3 bases at J, with 13 bases in the middle. The CDR3 covers 14 residues.

V usage is TRBV6-6 and J usage is TRBJ2-2; TRBD1 might be the D (6 bases). CDR1 is MNHNY and CDR2 is SVGAGI in the germline V gene (reference sequence). V lost 5 bases to trimming and J lost 6 bases, with 10 bases between them. The CDR3 consists of 13 residues. CDR3 nucleotides: TGTGCCAGCAGTCCTTCAGGGGCCGGGGAGCTGTTTTTT. Protein: CASSPSGAGELFF.

This rearrangement joins TRBV10-2 to TRBJ1-6; 11 nucleotides line up with TRBD1. The germline V gene encodes CDR1 WSHSY and CDR2 SAAADI. The V gene end was trimmed by 6 bases and the J gene end by 7 bases; junction bases not matched to a gene: 8. The CDR3 contains 16 residues. The CDR3 region is CASRGTGGGLNSPLHF. The CDR3 region has the DNA TGCGCCAGCAGGGGGACAGGGGGGGGTTTAAATTCACCCCTCCACTTT.

The gene calls are TRBV19 and TRBJ1-4, with 7 bases that match TRBD1. The CDR3 has 15 residues. V was clipped by 5 bases and J by 7 bases; unmatched bases: 10. Germline V gives CDR1 LNHDA, CDR2 SQIVND (reference sequence). The CDR3 nucleotides read TGTGCCAGTAGTTCCTCGACAGGGTGGGGTGAAAAACTGTTTTTT. Translation gives CASSSSTGWGEKLFF.

This chain connects TRBV11-3 to TRBJ2-7; the match to TRBD1 covers 7 bases. This CDR3 has 17 amino acids. Germline lookup yields CDR1 SGHNT and CDR2 YENEEA. Trimming at V came to 0 bases and at J to 3 bases, leaving 11 bases not matched to a gene. CDR3 in amino acids: CASSLEPTGIYLYEQYF. The CDR3 bases are TGTGCCAGCAGCTTAGAACCGACAGGGATCTACCTCTACGAGCAGTACTTC.

The chain links TRBV5-1 to TRBJ2-7, with TRBD2 matching 8 bases. This CDR3 has 14 residues. Germline V gives CDR1 SGHRS, CDR2 YFSETQ. Losses at the gene ends were 7 bases for V and 3 bases for J; bases not matched to a gene: 9. The CDR3: CASAGGGADYEQYF. In nucleotides, the CDR3 is TGCGCCAGCGCCGGGGGGGGCGCAGACTACGAGCAGTACTTC.

The chain links TRBV11-2 to TRBJ2-2, with D unresolved. The ends were cut back, 2 bases at V and 8 bases at J, with 15 bases in the middle. The germline gives CDR1 SGHAT, CDR2 FQNNGV. The CDR3 extends over 15 amino acids. The DNA for the CDR3 is TGTGCCAGCAGCTTAAGCCCCTCGCCGAGGGGGGAGCTGTTTTTT. Translating it yields CASSLSPSPRGELFF. Variable domain in full (rest from reference TRBV11-2 and TRBJ2-2): EAGVAQSPRYKIIEKRQSVAFWCNPISGHATLYWYQQILGQGPKLLIQFQNNGVVDDSQLPKDRFSAERLKGVDSTLKIQPAKLEDSAVYLCASSLSPSPRGELFFGEGSRLTVL.

The chain uses TRBV27 and TRBJ1-2; 8 positions match TRBD1. Unmatched junction bases numbered 13, after V lost 9 bases and J lost 4 bases. CDR3 length: 15 amino acids. From germline, CDR1 is MNHEY and CDR2 SMNVEV (reference sequence). This chain's CDR3 is CASRVSSGGGYGYTF. The DNA for the CDR3 is TGTGCCAGTAGAGTGTCTTCAGGGGGCGGCTATGGCTACACCTTC.

This rearrangement joins TRBV6-1 to TRBJ2-1; 7 nucleotides match TRBD1. Germline loops: CDR1 MNHNS, CDR2 SASEGT. Losses at the gene ends were 4 bases for V and 2 bases for J; bases not matched to a gene: 5. The CDR3 extends over 15 amino acids. CDR3 sequence reads: CASSGRQGTYNEQFF. The CDR3 DNA reads as TGTGCCAGCAGTGGCAGACAGGGTACCTACAATGAGCAGTTCTTC.

V is TRBV18 and J is TRBJ1-3; unclear D gene. Between the trimmed V and J ends, which lost 5 bases and 6 bases, there was a span of 23 bases. Germline loops: CDR1 KGHSH, CDR2 LQKENI. The CDR3 consists of 17 residues. CDR3 coding DNA: TGTGCCAGCTCATTCCGGGGTCCCGGAAGAGTGGAAAACACCATATATTTT. This sequence encodes CASSFRGPGRVENTIYF.

The chain carries TRBV2 and TRBJ2-6, with D unresolved. Trimming stripped 6 bases from V and 4 bases from J, with 10 bases between. Germline V gene sequence: CDR1 SNHLY, CDR2 FYNNEI. The CDR3 covers 14 residues. CDR3 sequence: CASSRVSGANVLTF. Here the CDR3 DNA reads TGTGCCAGCAGCCGCGTGTCCGGGGCCAACGTCCTGACTTTC.

The V gene is TRBV19, the J gene TRBJ1-5; TRBD1 is a possible D gene (6 bases). The length of the CDR3 is 14 residues. CDR1 and CDR2 (germline): LNHDA, SQIVND (reference sequence). Trimming removed 6 bases at V and 3 bases at J, with 12 bases between. CDR3 bases: TGTGCCAGTAGACAAACAGGGACCAATCAGCCCCAGCATTTT. Translating gives CASRQTGTNQPQHF.

The V call is TRBV30, the J call TRBJ2-7; a possible D gene is TRBD1 (6 bases). Germline CDR1 reads GTSNPN; CDR2 reads SVGIG (reference sequence). V lost 3 bases to trimming and J lost 6 bases, with 27 bases between them. CDR3 length equals 17 residues. The CDR3, as DNA: TGTGCCTGGAGGCCCTCGGGGCAGGGGATCGCCGGGTTCGAGCAGTACTTC. Protein: CAWRPSGQGIAGFEQYF.

The chain recombines TRBV27 with TRBJ1-1; TRBD1 matches 7 bases. This CDR3 is 14 amino acids long. Germline CDR1 reads MNHEY; CDR2 reads SMNVEV (reference sequence). V lost 4 bases, J lost 8 bases, and 10 bases stayed unmatched. The DNA of the CDR3 is TGTGCCAGCAGTTCGACAGGGTGGAATAGAGAAGCTTTCTTT. Amino acids: CASSSTGWNREAFF.

The CDR3 region has the DNA TGTGCCAGTACGAGCCTTCGACAGGGATATTTTTCGGGGGGCAATCAGCCCCAGCATTTT. Translating gives CASTSLRQGYFSGGNQPQHF. V usage is TRBV19 and J usage is TRBJ1-5, with 7 nucleotides matching TRBD1. Germline trimming cut 7 bases from V and 2 bases from J; bases unmatched to any gene: 23. In germline, CDR1 is LNHDA, CDR2 SQIVND (reference sequence). The CDR3 has 20 amino acids.

The chain links TRBV18 to TRBJ1-1; D may be TRBD1 (5 bases). Per the germline V gene, CDR1 is KGHSH and CDR2 is LQKENI. This CDR3 is 16 amino acids long. Trimming stripped 3 bases from V and 0 bases from J, with 14 bases between. The CDR3 region has the DNA TGTGCCAGCTCACCGGGTACAGGACACCTGAACACTGAAGCTTTCTTT. Translated: CASSPGTGHLNTEAFF.

The chain is built from TRBV6-6 and TRBJ1-1; D uncertain. The V gene lost 8 bases and the J gene lost 4 bases, with 14 bases spanning the gap. Germline V lookup: CDR1 MNHNY, CDR2 SVGAGI (reference sequence). The CDR3 is made up of 13 amino acids. CDR3 sequence: CASGYITGTEAFF. In DNA, the CDR3 is TGTGCCAGCGGATACATCACGGGCACTGAAGCTTTCTTT.

The chain joins TRBV27 to TRBJ1-1; 10 bases map to TRBD1. V dropped 4 bases and J dropped 5; count of bases not matched to a gene: 13. This CDR3 contains 17 residues. Germline CDR1 is MNHEY and CDR2 is SMNVEV (reference sequence). CDR3 in amino acids: CASSSSDRGSPETEAFF. CDR3 nucleotide sequence: TGTGCCAGCAGTTCCTCGGACAGGGGGTCCCCTGAAACTGAAGCTTTCTTT.

V and J are TRBV5-4 and TRBJ1-1; weak D call: TRBD1 (5 bases). Germline CDR1 is SGHNT and CDR2 is YYREEE (reference sequence). There are 14 residues in the CDR3. Trimming stripped 1 base from V and 4 bases from J, with 11 bases between. This chain's CDR3 is CASSLRGVSTEAFF. CDR3 DNA: TGTGCCAGCAGCTTGCGGGGGGTTAGCACTGAAGCTTTCTTT.

A few counts support this clone. The J gene is TRBJ2-3, the V gene TRBV6-4, with 12 bases that match TRBD2. The CDR3 length is 15 residues. In germline, CDR1 is MRHNA, CDR2 SNTAGT. V lost 5 bases, J lost 3 bases, and 3 bases stayed unmatched. This chain's CDR3 is CASSKTSGGTDTQYF. The CDR3 DNA sequence: TGTGCCAGCAGTAAGACTAGCGGGGGAACAGATACGCAGTATTTT.

The chain has TRBV19 and TRBJ1-2, with 7 nucleotides matching TRBD1. V shed 5 bases and J 0 bases; nucleotides not matched to a gene: 9. CDR1 and CDR2 (germline): LNHDA, SQIVND (reference sequence). This CDR3 has 16 residues. CDR3 sequence: CASSSPGDSTNYGYTF. DNA for the CDR3: TGTGCCAGTAGTTCACCCGGGGACAGTACTAACTATGGCTACACCTTC.